The clone carrying this TCR beta chain was picked up a small number of times. Its antigen is not known. Via MiXCR, TCRdb re-called the reads, giving one row per CDR3 protein. The data show about half a million distinct CDR3 sequences, roughly 34% seen once. This sample is drawn from a study of T cell repertoires in cytomegalovirus infection. CDR1 is MGHRA and CDR2 is YSYEKL in the germline V gene. J lost 6 bases, V lost 6 bases, and 6 bases had no gene match. This CDR3 has 13 amino acids. This specimen consisted of cultured PBMCs, obtained from culture after CMV antigen stimulation. V usage is TRBV4-1 and J usage is TRBJ1-2, with TRBD1 matching 8 bases. This receptor was taken from a human donor in good health (CMV status not recorded). Some clones in this sample may be carry-over from other donors' samples. In DNA form, the CDR3 reads TGCGCCAGCAGTCCAGGGGGCGAGGATGGCTACACCTTC. It yields the protein CASSPGGEDGYTF.